This note documents a single T cell receptor (beta chain) sequence. Original handling: Counts of nucleated cells, estimated from reference gene primer amplification, were obtained. The repertoire was sequenced with immunoSEQ multiplex PCR; TCRdb's copy has only in-frame clones and lacks some. V, J and clone size were drawn from that table, and D and trimming were deduced from the DNA. Of tens of thousands of clones in the sample, roughly 90% were seen once. The data stem from a study of blood T cell repertoires in COVID-19. Looking at the study overall: Sample material is recorded as cDNA or gDNA derived from T cells, B-cell-depleted T cells, or PBMCs.

Trimming at V came to 5 bases and at J to 1 base, leaving 8 bases not matched to a gene. The CDR3 extends over 14 amino acids. Germline V lookup: CDR1 SQVTM, CDR2 ANQGSEA. Sequencing was carried out using peripheral blood. The chain recombines TRBV29-1 with TRBJ2-7, with 7 positions matching TRBD1. The origin of this receptor is a human donor in a cohort sampled during active COVID-19. The CDR3: CSVSTGTDSYEQYF. The CDR3 DNA follows: TGCAGCGTTTCGACCGGGACAGATTCCTACGAGCAGTACTTC.